These 4 T cell receptor beta chains were sequenced from one sample in a study of T cells after yellow fever vaccination. TCRdb itself ran the 5' RACE reads through MiXCR, one entry per CDR3 protein. The sample records about 630,000 distinct CDR3 sequences, 9% to 15% being singletons. The sequences come from PBMCs, collected on the day of the yellow fever booster vaccination. The receptors come from a man aged 30 to 45 who received the YFV17D yellow fever vaccine.

J is TRBJ1-6 and V is TRBV11-1, with 7 bases lining up with TRBD1. Trimming took 3 bases from V and 2 from J; bases not matched to a gene: 16. Germline loops: CDR1 SGHAT, CDR2 FQDESV (reference sequence). This CDR3 comprises 20 residues. This CDR3 is CASSLKTGQVPLPYNSPLHF. The CDR3 DNA follows: TGTGCCAGCAGCTTGAAGACAGGGCAGGTTCCCTTACCCTATAATTCACCCCTCCACTTT.

This clonotype was observed a few times. V and J are TRBV20-1 and TRBJ1-1; D possibly corresponds to TRBD1 (5 bases). V gave up 6 bases and J gave up 1 base, with 6 bases separating them. CDR3 length: 11 amino acids. Germline values: CDR1 DFQATT, CDR2 SNEGSKA (reference sequence). The CDR3 sequence is CSAGENTEAFF. For the CDR3, the DNA is TGCAGTGCGGGGGAGAACACTGAAGCTTTCTTT.

The chain recombines TRBV6-2 or TRBV6-3 with TRBJ2-7, with 7 bases that match TRBD2. CDR1 and CDR2 (germline): MNHEY, SVGEGT. Germline trimming cut 4 bases from V and 1 base from J; bases unmatched to any gene: 10. This CDR3 is built from 16 residues. The CDR3 is CASSSWVAGDSYEQYF. CDR3 DNA: TGTGCCAGCAGTTCCTGGGTAGCGGGTGATTCCTACGAGCAGTACTTC.

V is TRBV5-1 and J is TRBJ2-1, with D unresolved. The CDR3 loop spans 11 amino acids. CDR1 and CDR2 from the germline V gene are SGHRS and YFSETQ. V gave up 4 bases and J gave up 7 bases, with 6 bases separating them. CDR3 protein: CASSAQNEQFF. The CDR3 bases are TGCGCCAGCAGCGCACAAAATGAGCAGTTCTTC.